Sequencing of this TCR beta chain was carried out in a study of CD8+CD57+ T cells in acquired aplastic anemia. Using genomic DNA as the template, TCR beta VDJ and CDR3 profiling was carried out. A single record per CDR3 protein comes from TCRdb applying MiXCR to the reads. The data show hundreds of thousands of distinct CDR3 sequences, approximately 32% seen once. This clonotype turned up a few times. One end of the junction does not line up with germline, which may come from a read error. Patients sequenced had flow cytometry evidence of CD8+CD57+ cell expansion. Germline assignment: CDR1 SEHNR and CDR2 FQNEAQ (reference sequence). The length of the CDR3 is 13 residues.

The receptor was derived from a human donor with aplastic anemia. Sequencing input: sorted CD4+, CD8+, or CD8+CD57+ T cells (not recorded which) from PBMCs. The chain joins TRBV7-9 to TRBJ2-7; D unclear. This CDR3 reads CASSLASSYGQYF. CDR3 nucleotide sequence: TGTGCCAGCAGCTTAGCAAGCTCCTACGGGCAGTACTTC.